These 9 T cell receptor beta chains were sequenced from one sample in a study of OX40 agonist ivuxolimab in advanced cancers. Assay used: immunoSEQ multiplex PCR; TCRdb lists only in-frame clones, some missing. Among around 42,000 clones listed, approximately 88% were seen once. The material was CD4+ or CD8+ T cells sorted from blood, obtained in a trial of the OX40 agonist ivuxolimab. All receptors come from an adult with an advanced solid tumor such as melanoma, head and neck, liver or kidney cancer.

The J gene is TRBJ2-1, the V gene TRBV9; 7 positions match TRBD2. CDR3 size: 18 residues. The V segment lost 1 base and the J segment 3 bases; nucleotides outside the gene matches: 13. Germline CDR1 reads SGDLS; CDR2 reads YYNGEE. Written as DNA, the CDR3 is TGTGCCAGCAGCGTATCTTCCATCCGCGGGAGAAACTACAATGAGCAGTTCTTC. Translated, it gives CASSVSSIRGRNYNEQFF.

This chain's CDR3 is CASSPSRSYEQYF. The CDR3 nucleotides are TGTGCCAGCAGCCCCAGCCGCTCCTACGAGCAGTACTTC. This chain links TRBV4-2 with TRBJ2-7, with no clear D. The CDR3 consists of 13 residues. The V end was cut by 4 bases, the J end by 0 bases, with 7 bases between. Germline V gene sequence: CDR1 LGHNA, CDR2 YNFKEQ.

The chain recombines TRBV6-5 with TRBJ2-1; 9 nucleotides align to TRBD2. CDR3 length equals 16 residues. Trimming removed 0 bases from V and 6 bases from J; junction bases left unmatched: 6. Germline values: CDR1 MNHEY, CDR2 SVGAGI. The CDR3 loop is CASSYSPLAGLNEQFF. The DNA for the CDR3 is TGTGCCAGCAGTTACTCACCGCTAGCGGGACTCAATGAGCAGTTCTTC.

The rearrangement uses TRBV7-9 and TRBJ2-7; TRBD2 matches at 12 bases. Germline V gene sequence: CDR1 SEHNR, CDR2 FQNEAQ (reference sequence). The CDR3 runs to 16 residues. V lost 3 bases to trimming and J lost 1 base; unmatched junction nucleotides: 4. The CDR3 DNA is TGTGCCAGCAGCTTGTCTAGCGGGAGGGGTTCCTACGAGCAGTACTTC. Amino acids: CASSLSSGRGSYEQYF.

This sequence joins TRBV27 and TRBJ2-5; 8 bases map to TRBD1. Losses at the gene ends were 5 bases for V and 6 bases for J; bases not matched to a gene: 11. Per germline, CDR1 MNHEY and CDR2 SMNVEV (reference sequence). The CDR3 sequence is 15 residues long. The CDR3 protein is CASSERTGTGQTQYF. Here the CDR3 DNA reads TGTGCCAGCAGTGAGAGGACAGGGACGGGGCAGACCCAGTACTTC.

This chain uses TRBV6-5 with TRBJ2-7; D not resolved. Germline CDR1 MNHEY, CDR2 SVGAGI. Deletions cut 0 bases from V and 2 bases from J, with 5 bases between. The CDR3 has 13 residues. The CDR3 loop is CASSYSVAYEQYF. The CDR3, as DNA: TGTGCCAGCAGTTACTCGGTGGCCTACGAGCAGTACTTC.

The rearrangement joins TRBV19 to TRBJ2-3; 9 bases fit TRBD2. This CDR3 has 16 amino acids. Germline CDR1 and CDR2: LNHDA and SQIVND (reference sequence). The trim removed 1 base at V and 4 bases at J, leaving 6 bases unmatched. The CDR3 spells CASSIGVAGVADTQYF. CDR3 DNA sequence: TGTGCCAGTAGTATAGGCGTAGCGGGAGTGGCAGATACGCAGTATTTT.

About this clone itself: In the same sample, other DNA sequences code for this CDR3. The chain joins TRBV7-6 to TRBJ2-7, with 8 bases that match TRBD1. The J segment lost 3 bases and the V segment lost 4 bases, leaving 8 bases of the junction unmatched. CDR1 is SGHVS, CDR2 FNYEAQ, per germline. The CDR3 runs to 15 residues. DNA of the CDR3: TGTGCCAGCAGCTCTGGACAGGGTCTATTCTACGAGCAGTACTTC. It encodes CASSSGQGLFYEQYF. Using reference TRBV7-6 and TRBJ2-7 for the parts outside the CDR3, the full variable domain is GAGVSQSPRYKVTKRGQDVALRCDPISGHVSLYWYRQALGQGPEFLTYFNYEAQQDKSGLPNDRFSAERPEGSISTLTIQRTEQRDSAMYRCASSSGQGLFYEQYFGPGTRLTVT.

This chain uses TRBV7-9 with TRBJ2-1, with 7 bases identical to TRBD2. Looked up from germline, CDR1 is SEHNR and CDR2 is FQNEAQ (reference sequence). Unmatched junction bases numbered 16, after V lost 5 bases and J lost 0 bases. The CDR3 is made up of 19 amino acids. The CDR3 DNA reads TGTGCCAGCAGCCCACCATTAAGTCTAGCGGAGAGCTCCTACAATGAGCAGTTCTTC. As protein: CASSPPLSLAESSYNEQFF.